The 30 T cell receptor beta chains below all came from one sample that was sequenced in a study of beta chain features in type 1 diabetes. Study observations and caveats: A moderate, significant TCRB CDR3 shortening appeared in type 1 diabetes across four CD4+ subsets.

Expressed TCRB transcripts were sequenced because the isolated RNA had all been reverse transcribed beforehand. Libraries were prepared by immunoSEQ multiplex PCR; TCRdb keeps only in-frame clonotypes and omits some of them. In the table there are some 660,000 clones, roughly 13% of which are singletons. These receptors have no identified antigens. The sequenced sample was naive CD4+ T cells from blood. The receptors were sampled from a young man with type 1 diabetes.

V usage is TRBV9 and J usage is TRBJ1-1, with D uncertain. Germline V lookup: CDR1 SGDLS, CDR2 YYNGEE. V dropped 0 bases and J dropped 6 bases, with 12 bases sitting between them. CDR3 length: 14 residues. The CDR3 region has the DNA TGTGCCAGCAGCGTAGCCAAGGAGGTATCTGAAGCTTTCTTT. This translates into CASSVAKEVSEAFF.

The rearrangement joins TRBV28 to TRBJ1-2; D is undetermined. This CDR3 has 14 amino acids. Germline-derived CDR1 and CDR2 are MDHEN and SYDVKM. V dropped 2 bases and J dropped 8 bases, with 15 bases sitting between them. CDR3 region: CASSLGPVPGGYTF. For the CDR3, the DNA is TGTGCCAGCAGTTTAGGTCCAGTCCCGGGGGGCTACACCTTC.

This clone was seen a few times. The genes are TRBV14 and TRBJ1-3, with D unclear. The CDR3 runs 13 residues. Germline values: CDR1 SGHDN, CDR2 FVKESK. The V end was cut by 6 bases, the J end by 0 bases, with 6 bases between. The CDR3 reads CASRHSSGNTIYF. The CDR3 DNA reads TGTGCCAGCAGGCACAGCTCTGGAAACACCATATATTTT.

This clone turned up a few times. The chain carries TRBV5-5 and TRBJ2-5; D is undetermined. Germline V gene data show CDR1 as SGHKS and CDR2 as YYEKEE (reference sequence). CDR3 length equals 15 residues. Deletions cut 4 bases from V and 5 bases from J, with 18 bases between. This CDR3 reads CASSPTALAVETQYF. Written as DNA, the CDR3 is TGTGCCAGCAGCCCCACAGCGCTCGCGGTGGAGACCCAGTACTTC.

The V gene is TRBV30, the J gene TRBJ2-5, with D possibly being TRBD1 (6 bases). The germline V gene encodes CDR1 GTSNPN and CDR2 SVGIG (reference sequence). Trimming pared 5 bases from V and 4 bases from J, leaving 11 bases between. CDR3 length: 12 amino acids. CDR3 coding DNA: TGTGCCTGGGAACTAGGGGGAGAGACCCAGTACTTC. It specifies CAWELGGETQYF. Looking up the rest from reference TRBV30 and TRBJ2-5 gives the full variable domain: SQTIHQWPATLVQPVGSPLSLECTVEGTSNPNLYWYRQAAGRGLQLLFYSVGIGQISSEVPQNLSASRPQDRQFILSSKKLLLSDSGFYLCAWELGGETQYFGPGTRLLVL.

The gene calls are TRBV7-2 and TRBJ2-1, with TRBD1 matching 7 bases. The germline CDR1 and CDR2 sequences are SGHTA and FQGNSA. V lost 3 bases and J lost 6; bases outside the gene matches: 11. This CDR3 region has 16 residues. DNA for the CDR3: TGTGCCAGCAGCTTCCCCGCAGGGGGAGTGGGCAATGAGCAGTTCTTC. It codes for CASSFPAGGVGNEQFF.

V and J are TRBV30 and TRBJ1-5, with D maybe TRBD1 (6 bases). Trimming removed 3 bases at V and 7 bases at J, with 13 bases between. Germline loops: CDR1 GTSNPN, CDR2 SVGIG (reference sequence). The CDR3 covers 13 residues. The CDR3 nucleotides read TGTGCCTGGAGAAGCAGGGGTGGACAGCCCCAGCATTTT. It encodes CAWRSRGGQPQHF.

The table lists this clone with a few counts. The chain is built from TRBV5-1 and TRBJ2-2; D gene uncertain. V gave up 0 bases and J gave up 3 bases, with 6 bases separating them. The CDR3 covers 14 residues. Germline CDR1 is SGHRS and CDR2 is YFSETQ. The CDR3 loop is CASSLATDTGELFF. The CDR3, as DNA: TGCGCCAGCAGCTTGGCCACGGACACCGGGGAGCTGTTTTTT.

There are a few counts of this clone. The V call is TRBV13, the J call TRBJ2-1; 9 bases agree with TRBD2. CDR1 PRHDT and CDR2 FYEKMQ come from the germline V gene (reference sequence). With V trimmed by 3 bases and J by 6 bases, 6 bases remained unmatched. The CDR3 has 15 amino acids. CDR3 protein: CASSLLAGDRNEQFF. In DNA, the CDR3 is TGTGCCAGCAGCTTGTTAGCGGGGGATCGCAATGAGCAGTTCTTC.

A few counts support this clone. This sequence joins TRBV6-1 and TRBJ2-5; 7 nucleotides align to TRBD2. Germline CDR1 reads MNHNS; CDR2 reads SASEGT. The CDR3 spans 16 residues. Trimming at V came to 4 bases and at J to 4 bases, leaving 12 bases not matched to a gene. The DNA of the CDR3 is TGTGCCAGCAGTGCCCCTCTGCGGGAGTCAGGAGAGACCCAGTACTTC. This sequence encodes CASSAPLRESGETQYF.

The chain has TRBV30 and TRBJ2-1; D gene uncertain. CDR1 GTSNPN and CDR2 SVGIG come from the germline V gene (reference sequence). Trimming removed 0 bases at V and 2 bases at J, with 11 bases between. The CDR3 runs 15 residues. CDR3 loop: CAWSVGWGTYNEQFF. The CDR3 coding sequence is TGTGCCTGGAGTGTGGGTTGGGGAACCTACAATGAGCAGTTCTTC.

The chain recombines TRBV2 with TRBJ2-5; D uncertain. This CDR3 spans 11 amino acids. V lost 8 bases and J lost 4, with 8 bases in between. Germline lookup yields CDR1 SNHLY and CDR2 FYNNEI. CDR3 region: CASLNIETQYF. CDR3 DNA sequence: TGTGCCAGCCTCAATATAGAGACCCAGTACTTC.

This clone was found a few times. This sequence joins TRBV30 and TRBJ1-3; TRBD1 might be the D (6 bases). The germline gives CDR1 GTSNPN, CDR2 SVGIG (reference sequence). V shed 4 bases and J shed 2 bases, with 12 bases lying between them. CDR3 length: 14 amino acids. The chain's CDR3 is CAWNPGAAGNTIYF. The CDR3 coding sequence is TGTGCCTGGAACCCGGGGGCGGCTGGAAACACCATATATTTT.

The chain joins TRBV2 to TRBJ1-2; D remains ambiguous. The germline V gene has CDR1 SNHLY and CDR2 FYNNEI. Trimming removed 3 bases at V and 0 bases at J, with 11 bases between. This CDR3 comprises 15 residues. In nucleotides, the CDR3 is TGTGCCAGCAGTGAGGAGTTTTCGGCTAACTATGGCTACACCTTC. Protein sequence: CASSEEFSANYGYTF.

This clone was picked up a small number of times. The CDR3 here is CASSLDTAGELFF. CDR3 in DNA: TGTGCCAGCAGCTTAGATACAGCCGGGGAGCTGTTTTTT. The rearrangement uses TRBV11-2 and TRBJ2-2; D call uncertain. The CDR3 length is 13 residues. Germline CDR1 SGHAT, CDR2 FQNNGV. Trimming shortened V by 0 bases and J by 6 bases, and 5 bases separated the two germline ends.

This clone turned up a few times. This chain's CDR3 is CATSQEVQRGGQRTQYF. In nucleotides, the CDR3 is TGTGCCACCAGCCAAGAGGTCCAGCGGGGGGGCCAGAGGACCCAGTACTTC. The rearrangement uses TRBV15 and TRBJ2-5; 10 bases fit TRBD2. This CDR3 comprises 17 residues. The V and J ends lost 5 bases and 7 bases, in that order; junction bases with no gene match: 16. The germline V gene has CDR1 LNHNV and CDR2 YYDKDF (reference sequence).

The CDR3 DNA follows: TGTGCTAGTGGACAGGGGTCCTACAATGAGCAGTTCTTC. As protein: CASGQGSYNEQFF. This rearrangement joins TRBV12-5 to TRBJ2-1; 7 positions agree with TRBD1. Trimming cost V 6 bases and J 1 base; bases outside gene matches: 0. Germline assignment: CDR1 LGHNT and CDR2 FRNRAP. The CDR3 loop spans 13 amino acids. The complete variable domain, with remaining parts taken from reference TRBV12-5 and TRBJ2-1, reads DARVTQTPRHKVTEMGQEVTMRCQPILGHNTVFWYRQTMMQGLELLAYFRNRAPLDDSGMPKDRFSAEMPDATLATLKIQPSEPRDSAVYFCASGQGSYNEQFFGPGTRLTVL.

This clone appeared a few times. The rearrangement uses TRBV2 and TRBJ2-5; D unresolved. CDR3 size: 13 residues. V shed 5 bases and J shed 1 base, with 8 bases lying between them. Germline loops: CDR1 SNHLY, CDR2 FYNNEI. The CDR3 here is CASSWVFQETQYF. The DNA of the CDR3 is TGTGCCAGCAGTTGGGTGTTCCAAGAGACCCAGTACTTC.

This clone came up a few times. In the same sample, other DNA sequences code for this CDR3. The chain is built from TRBV2 and TRBJ2-3, with TRBD2 as a possible D gene (7 bases). Germline CDR1 reads SNHLY; CDR2 reads FYNNEI. The CDR3 has 14 amino acids. Trimming left V 6 bases short and J 0 bases short, with 10 bases between. The CDR3 sequence is CASSGGLSTDTQYF. CDR3 in DNA: TGTGCCAGCAGCGGGGGGCTGAGCACAGATACGCAGTATTTT.

J is TRBJ2-5 and V is TRBV23-1; the D gene could be TRBD1 or TRBD2 (6 bases each). TRBV23-1 is reported as an ORF; its role is uncertain. Trimming left V 6 bases short and J 5 bases short, with 13 bases between. CDR3 length equals 13 residues. The CDR3 sequence: CASRYGGMETQYF. Written as DNA, the CDR3 is TGCGCCAGCAGGTACGGGGGCATGGAGACCCAGTACTTC.

The chain joins TRBV5-1 to TRBJ1-2; 9 nucleotides align to TRBD1. This CDR3 spans 14 amino acids. J gave up 8 bases and V 4 bases, and 9 bases lay outside the gene matches. CDR1 is SGHRS and CDR2 is YFSETQ in the germline V gene. This CDR3 is CASSPPQGAGGYTF. DNA for the CDR3: TGCGCCAGCAGCCCGCCACAGGGGGCAGGAGGCTACACCTTC.

The CDR3 DNA reads as TGCGCCAGCAGCCCGTGGACAGCATTCACAGATACGCAGTATTTT. Translating gives CASSPWTAFTDTQYF. The gene calls are TRBV4-3 and TRBJ2-3, with TRBD1 as a possible D gene (6 bases). The CDR3 runs to 15 residues. The germline V gene encodes CDR1 LGHNA and CDR2 YSLEER. V was cut by 4 bases and J by 2 bases, with 13 bases left in between.

The V gene is TRBV4-3, the J gene TRBJ1-2; TRBD1 aligns across 10 bases. The V gene end was trimmed by 0 bases and the J gene end by 8 bases; junction bases not matched to a gene: 3. The germline gives CDR1 LGHNA, CDR2 YSLEER. The CDR3 runs to 14 residues. The CDR3 spells CASSQEGTGVGYTF. DNA of the CDR3: TGCGCCAGCAGCCAAGAAGGGACAGGGGTCGGCTACACCTTC.

The chain joins TRBV29-1 to TRBJ2-7; 9 nucleotides match TRBD1. The CDR3 spans 14 residues. J lost 0 bases, V lost 4 bases, and 4 bases had no gene match. Germline V gives CDR1 SQVTM, CDR2 ANQGSEA. CDR3 bases: TGCAGCGTTGGTTTGACAGGGGGCTCCTACGAGCAGTACTTC. Protein product: CSVGLTGGSYEQYF.

This clone has a handful of counts. This rearrangement joins TRBV7-2 to TRBJ2-3; 9 bases match TRBD2. V lost 5 bases, J lost 6 bases, and 12 bases stayed unmatched. The CDR3 length is 16 residues. Per the germline V gene, CDR1 is SGHTA and CDR2 is FQGNSA. CDR3 coding DNA: TGTGCCAGCAGCAAGTCCGGAAGCGGGAGGTGGGATACGCAGTATTTT. Its translation is CASSKSGSGRWDTQYF.

In this sample, this clone turned up a few times. The V gene is TRBV15, the J gene TRBJ1-1; a possible D gene is TRBD1 (6 bases). This CDR3 spans 15 amino acids. CDR1 and CDR2 (germline): LNHNV, YYDKDF (reference sequence). V was trimmed by 3 bases and J by 1 base, leaving 12 bases between them. The CDR3 region is CATSSGDNWNTEAFF. The CDR3 DNA follows: TGTGCCACCAGCAGCGGGGACAATTGGAACACTGAAGCTTTCTTT. Based on the CDR3 plus reference TRBV15 and TRBJ1-1, the full variable domain is DAMVIQNPRYQVTQFGKPVTLSCSQTLNHNVMYWYQQKSSQAPKLLFHYYDKDFNNEADTPDNFQSRRPNTSFCFLDIRSPGLGDTAMYLCATSSGDNWNTEAFFGQGTRLTVV.

This clone was picked up a small number of times. The gene calls are TRBV18 and TRBJ2-3; TRBD2 agrees at 7 bases. Trimming at V came to 6 bases and at J to 5 bases, leaving 8 bases not matched to a gene. Per germline, CDR1 KGHSH and CDR2 LQKENI. The CDR3 is 14 residues long. The CDR3 DNA reads TGTGCCAGCTCCCAGGGCGGGAGCGAAGATACGCAGTATTTT. This gives the protein CASSQGGSEDTQYF.

The chain uses TRBV20-1 and TRBJ1-2; a possible D gene is TRBD1 (5 bases). The CDR3 contains 10 residues. Trimming stripped 7 bases from V and 8 bases from J, with 11 bases between. Germline V lookup: CDR1 DFQATT, CDR2 SNEGSKA (reference sequence). This CDR3 is CSGDGGGYTF. CDR3 nucleotides: TGCAGTGGGGACGGAGGGGGCTACACCTTC.

In its sample, this clone was seen a few times. V is TRBV29-1 and J is TRBJ1-4; D may be TRBD1 (6 bases). Trimming took off 5 bases at V and 0 bases at J, with 19 bases between the two ends. The CDR3 sequence is 17 residues long. Germline loops: CDR1 SQVTM, CDR2 ANQGSEA. CDR3 DNA: TGCAGCGTTCAAGTGCCTTTTGGACAGTCAACTAATGAAAAACTGTTTTTT. Amino acids: CSVQVPFGQSTNEKLFF.

A few counts support this clone. The rearrangement uses TRBV12-5 and TRBJ2-1; 14 nucleotides match TRBD2. This CDR3 has 19 amino acids. Germline CDR1 LGHNT, CDR2 FRNRAP. J lost 0 bases, V lost 0 bases, and 4 bases had no gene match. CDR3 in DNA: TGTGCTAGTGGTTTGGTCCGACTAGCGGGGGGGAGCTCCTACAATGAGCAGTTCTTC. Protein product: CASGLVRLAGGSSYNEQFF.